The TCR beta chain under discussion was sequenced for a study of graft-versus-host responses after intestinal transplantation. Study summary: Isolated intestinal, liver-intestinal, or multivisceral transplants were what recipients had. Every transplant recipient was induced with anti-thymocyte globulin, then maintained on tacrolimus and steroids for two to three years.

The germline V gene has CDR1 MNHEY and CDR2 SMNVEV (reference sequence). V lost 5 bases and J lost 0, with 19 bases in between. The CDR3 extends over 17 amino acids. Study-level findings and limits: Patients with graft-donor T cell macrochimerism had high graft-versus-host to host-versus-graft clonal ratios in allografts. Investigators detected GvH clones in recipient marrow, with some emerging earlier in ileum or blood.

Data came from immunoSEQ multiplex PCR; TCRdb stores just in-frame clones and leaves some out. The sample consists of some 86,000 clones, under 95% of them appearing once. As for this clone: Its target is unknown.

The sequences come from unstimulated CD8+ T cells sorted from spleen or lymph node cells, collected before intestinal transplant. The TCR originated in a human donor who received an intestinal transplant. This chain uses TRBV27 with TRBJ1-1; TRBD1 is a possible D gene (6 bases). The CDR3 DNA is TGTGCCAGCAGTCCACAGTCATTCAGGGGAATGAACACTGAAGCTTTCTTT. Amino acid sequence: CASSPQSFRGMNTEAFF.